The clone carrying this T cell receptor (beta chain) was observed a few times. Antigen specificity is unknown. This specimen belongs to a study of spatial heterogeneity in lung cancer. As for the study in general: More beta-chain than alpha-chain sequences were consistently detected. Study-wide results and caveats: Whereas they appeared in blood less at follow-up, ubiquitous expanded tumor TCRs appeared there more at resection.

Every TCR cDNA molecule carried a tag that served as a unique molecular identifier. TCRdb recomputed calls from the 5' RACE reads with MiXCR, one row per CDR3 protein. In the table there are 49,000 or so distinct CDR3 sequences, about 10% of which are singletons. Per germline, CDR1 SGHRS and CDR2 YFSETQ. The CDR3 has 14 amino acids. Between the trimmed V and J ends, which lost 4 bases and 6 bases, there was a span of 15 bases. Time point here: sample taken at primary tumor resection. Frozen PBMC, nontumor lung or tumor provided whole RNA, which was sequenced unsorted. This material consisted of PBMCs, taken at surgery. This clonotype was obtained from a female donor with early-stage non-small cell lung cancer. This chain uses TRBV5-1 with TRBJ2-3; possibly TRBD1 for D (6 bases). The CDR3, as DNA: TGCGCCAGCAGCCCGAGGGGGAGCTCGGATACGCAGTATTTT. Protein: CASSPRGSSDTQYF.